Listed here are 3 T cell receptor beta chains from one sample, sequenced in a study of tumor-infiltrating lymphocytes in localized non-small cell lung cancer. This table comes from immunoSEQ multiplex PCR, and its TCRdb copy is limited to in-frame clones, with some not included. The table has about 6,300 clones, less than 85% seen once. The sequencing sample was made of lung tumor tissue. The receptors originated from a human donor with non-small cell lung cancer.

A note on this clone: Other DNA sequences in the sample encode the same CDR3. The chain couples TRBV5-8 to TRBJ1-5; possibly TRBD1 for D (6 bases). From germline, CDR1 is SGHTS and CDR2 YDEGEE. The CDR3 has 14 amino acids. V gave up 1 base and J gave up 4 bases, with 9 bases separating them. CDR3 amino acids: CASSLLQGNQPQHF. The CDR3 nucleotides are TGTGCCAGCAGCTTGTTACAGGGTAATCAGCCCCAGCATTTT. The variable domain in full, with the rest retrieved from reference TRBV5-8 and TRBJ1-5, is EAGVTQSPTHLIKTRGQQATLRCSPISGHTSVYWYQQALGLGLQFLLWYDEGEERNRGNFPPRFSGRQFPNYSSELNVNALELEDSALYLCASSLLQGNQPQHFGDGTRLSIL.

J is TRBJ2-6 and V is TRBV19; 8 bases line up with TRBD1. This CDR3 region has 17 residues. V lost 7 bases, J lost 1 base, and 9 bases stayed unmatched. CDR1 and CDR2 from the germline V gene are LNHDA and SQIVND (reference sequence). In DNA, the CDR3 is TGTGCCAGTAAGGTTGGGACAGGAGGGTCTGGGGCCAACGTCCTGACTTTC. Encoded protein: CASKVGTGGSGANVLTF.

The chain has TRBV5-4 and TRBJ2-1, with TRBD2 matching 10 bases. The CDR3 has 16 amino acids. The junction had 9 bases not matched to a gene; V was cut back by 2 bases and J by 7 bases. CDR1 and CDR2 (germline): SGHNT, YYREEE (reference sequence). The CDR3 is CASSLPTSGIRNEQFF. The CDR3 bases are TGTGCCAGCAGCTTACCCACTAGCGGGATAAGGAATGAGCAGTTCTTC.